The source of this T cell receptor beta chain is a study of blood T cell repertoires in COVID-19. V was clipped by 8 bases and J by 1 base, with 15 bases between them. The germline V gene has CDR1 LNHDA and CDR2 SQIVND (reference sequence). This CDR3 comprises 15 residues. In the study's own analysis: Counts of nucleated cells, estimated from reference gene primer amplification, were obtained. Using immunoSEQ multiplex PCR, the repertoire was profiled, and TCRdb retains in-frame clones only, with some absent. V and J calls and clone size come straight from that table; D and trimming were deduced from the DNA. Of 300,000 or so clones detected, about 82% appear once; the ten largest clones hold 1.6%.

The chain is built from TRBV19 and TRBJ2-1; tentative D call: TRBD2 (5 bases). This receptor was taken from a woman between 45 and 60 years old with acute or convalescent COVID-19. Sequenced sample: peripheral blood. The DNA of the CDR3 is TGTGCCAGTCTCTATGAACCGGGATCCTACAATGAGCAGTTCTTC. This translates into CASLYEPGSYNEQFF.